Reported below is one T cell receptor (beta chain). This sample was taken from a study of blood T cell repertoires in COVID-19. Study at large: Material from acute and convalescent COVID-19 was sourced from the United States, Italy and Spain. PBMCs, B-cell-depleted T cells, or T cells were the source of the cDNA or gDNA that made up the material.

Authors' analysis steps: Reference gene primer amplification yielded estimated nucleated cell counts. Using immunoSEQ multiplex PCR, the repertoire was profiled, and TCRdb retains in-frame clones only, with some absent. The V and J calls and clone size come from that table; D and trimming were worked out from the DNA. This repertoire shows around 270,000 clones, more than 85% found once; its top ten account for roughly 4.9%. Enrollment of patients from Seattle took place during active infection, with longitudinal follow-up. Sequenced: peripheral blood. The sequence was collected from a woman aged 55-75 years with COVID-19, enrolled during active disease.

CDR3 in amino acids: CATSRDRGVEGRLYEQYF. CDR3 coding DNA: TGTGCCACCAGCAGAGATCGGGGGGTAGAAGGGAGACTCTACGAGCAGTACTTC. The gene calls are TRBV15 and TRBJ2-7; 7 bases match TRBD2. The CDR3 is 18 residues long. J was trimmed by 3 bases and V by 0 bases; bases with no gene match: 14. Germline CDR1 LNHNV, CDR2 YYDKDF (reference sequence).